These T cell receptor beta chains were read from a single sample in a study of blood T cell repertoires in COVID-19. Here immunoSEQ multiplex PCR was the method, and the copy in TCRdb shows in-frame clones only, minus some. The sample holds roughly 200,000 clones, around 80% seen once. Sequencing was carried out using peripheral blood. The receptors here all came from a woman older than 75 with active or convalescent COVID-19. Both conserved end residues are part of each CDR3. Clone size, where shown, is once, few, many, or a class for clones that have expanded.

CDR3: CASRASGVTGELFF
size: once
V: TRBV5-1

CDR3: CATSREPNIPYEQYF
size: .
V: TRBV15

CDR3: CASSRQGGDYNEQFF
size: .
V: TRBV3-1/TRBV3-2

CDR3: CAWSRGEGYGYTF
size: .
V: TRBV30

CDR3: CASSPGYGYTF
size: .
V: TRBV9

CDR3: CASSTDRLRGYTF
size: few
V: TRBV5-1

CDR3: CASSGGSSYNEQFF
size: once
V: TRBV28

CDR3: CASSRLAGTPTDTQYF
size: .
V: TRBV4-2

CDR3: CASSPGMYATSYEQYF
size: .
V: TRBV7-9

CDR3: CAWRGQGNTGELFF
size: .
V: TRBV30

CDR3: CASRPLAGYYNEQFF
size: .
V: TRBV6-5

CDR3: CASSSFAGLGASGANVLTF
size: .
V: TRBV5-1

CDR3: CASSSGHRGLNGYTF
size: .
V: TRBV6-5

CDR3: CASSPRSGTAETQYF
size: .
V: TRBV5-4

CDR3: CASRGTAYYGYTF
size: .
V: TRBV27

CDR3: CASRPHRVDTEAFF
size: .
V: TRBV6-6

CDR3: CASSLEASQQFF
size: .
V: TRBV11-2

CDR3: CASSLSGTSSSRNEQFF
size: .
V: TRBV4-1

CDR3: CASRSSGESTDTQYF
size: .
V: TRBV5-1

CDR3: CASRRTRFGEQFF
size: .
V: TRBV6-5

CDR3: CASSSQGWGDTQYF
size: .
V: TRBV7-9

CDR3: CAISRSGFDTEAFF
size: .
V: TRBV10-3

CDR3: CASSLAGGGPNEQFF
size: .
V: TRBV7-7

CDR3: CASSLMGQPPISF
size: .
V: TRBV5-1

CDR3: CASSFERDRPDNEQFF
size: .
V: TRBV28

CDR3: CASSSRRGTSYNEQFF
size: .
V: TRBV7-2

CDR3: CASSVTLEDTQYF
size: .
V: TRBV9

CDR3: CASTKDRLNTEAFF
size: .
V: TRBV27

CDR3: CSASPGARDQPQHF
size: .
V: TRBV20-1

CDR3: CASSGWTGWRYCNEQFF
size: .
V: TRBV7-9

CDR3: CASSHSYKGQAGPTEAFF
size: .
V: TRBV4-1

CDR3: CASSGRDSDSYEQYF
size: .
V: TRBV9

CDR3: CASSEKENYNEQFF
size: .
V: TRBV10-1

CDR3: CAISEREGSEKLFF
size: few
V: TRBV10-3

CDR3: CASSFGVYEQYF
size: once
V: TRBV5-5

CDR3: CASSNPGTHYGYTF
size: .
V: TRBV6-2/TRBV6-3

CDR3: CASSFGGQTNYGYTF
size: .
V: TRBV28

CDR3: CASIENRNTGELFF
size: .
V: TRBV28

CDR3: CASSLKRTGPSYEQYF
size: .
V: TRBV7-9

CDR3: CASSRRHGSMNTEAFF
size: .
V: TRBV18

CDR3: CASSPARSSYNEQFF
size: .
V: TRBV28

CDR3: CASSPTSGGPGTQYF
size: once
V: TRBV7-7

CDR3: CASSPNRDGYTF
size: .
V: TRBV18

CDR3: CASSPPQGDGYTF
size: .
V: TRBV18

CDR3: CASSIEGGGQGYTF
size: .
V: TRBV19

CDR3: CASSLMVANYGYTF
size: .
V: TRBV7-2

CDR3: CASSRVAASYNEQFF
size: .
V: TRBV6-4

CDR3: CASSFRRIYGYTF
size: .
V: TRBV12-3/TRBV12-4

CDR3: CASSLVGPGTFRGYTF
size: few
V: TRBV7-2

CDR3: CASKLGTGVREQYF
size: .
V: TRBV19

CDR3: CASRQREDEQFF
size: .
V: TRBV2